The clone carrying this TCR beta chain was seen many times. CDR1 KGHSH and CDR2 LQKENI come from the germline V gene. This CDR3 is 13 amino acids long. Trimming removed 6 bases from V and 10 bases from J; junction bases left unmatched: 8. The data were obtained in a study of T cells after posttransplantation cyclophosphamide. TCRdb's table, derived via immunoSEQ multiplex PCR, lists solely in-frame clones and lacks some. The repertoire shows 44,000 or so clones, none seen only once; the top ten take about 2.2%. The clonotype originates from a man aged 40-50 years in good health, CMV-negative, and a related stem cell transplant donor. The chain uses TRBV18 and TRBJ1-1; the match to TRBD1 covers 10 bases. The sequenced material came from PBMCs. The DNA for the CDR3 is TGTGCCAGCTCCCTAGGACAGGGGGATGGAGCTTTCTTT. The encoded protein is CASSLGQGDGAFF.